A single sample gave rise to the 3 T cell receptor beta chains below, sequenced in a study of T cell responses to AZD1222 COVID-19 vaccine. The data were produced by immunoSEQ multiplex PCR, yet TCRdb's version contains in-frame clones alone and is incomplete. The repertoire holds about 150,000 clones, with about 87% as singletons. The sequencing here drew on peripheral blood, taken on day 0 of AZD1222 vaccination. These TCRs come from an adult in good health.

V gene TRBV4-1 combines with J gene TRBJ1-2; D perhaps matches TRBD1 (5 bases). Germline V CDR1 and CDR2: MGHRA, YSYEKL. V was trimmed by 1 base and J by 0 bases, leaving 9 bases between them. The CDR3 extends over 15 amino acids. The CDR3 sequence is CASSQVEGTNYGYTF. Written as DNA, the CDR3 is TGCGCCAGCAGCCAAGTGGAGGGGACTAACTATGGCTACACCTTC.

The chain is built from TRBV28 and TRBJ1-2; 8 nucleotides agree with TRBD1. There are 15 residues in the CDR3. Per the germline V gene, CDR1 is MDHEN and CDR2 is SYDVKM. V gave up 5 bases and J gave up 2 bases; unmatched junction bases: 7. DNA of the CDR3: TGTGCCAGCAGTCCCTGGGACAGGTCAAACTATGGCTACACCTTC. This encodes CASSPWDRSNYGYTF.

J is TRBJ1-1 and V is TRBV7-3; D call uncertain. Looked up from germline, CDR1 is SGHTA and CDR2 is FQGTGA. CDR3 length: 17 amino acids. With 2 bases removed from V and 3 bases from J, the gap between germline ends came to 19 bases. For the CDR3, the DNA is TGTGCCAGCAGCTTACAGGTCTGGGGTGGCGAGGACACTGAAGCTTTCTTT. This sequence encodes CASSLQVWGGEDTEAFF.